Below are 3 T cell receptor beta chains sequenced from a single sample in a study of esophageal squamous cell carcinoma under preoperative chemotherapy. Specified time point: before preoperative PTX-NDP chemotherapy. TCRdb passed the PCR reads through MiXCR, listing each CDR3 protein once. The sample carries about 7,000 distinct CDR3 sequences, about 30% recorded once. Sample collection occurred from a patient given preoperative chemotherapy. All receptors come from a human donor with esophageal squamous cell carcinoma. The donor label of this sample is uncertain.

Many counts were recorded for this clonotype. V and J are TRBV7-8 and TRBJ2-2; TRBD1 matches 8 bases. Germline lookup yields CDR1 SGHVS and CDR2 FQNEAQ. V dropped 2 bases and J dropped 5; count of bases not matched to a gene: 7. There are 16 residues in the CDR3. CDR3 DNA sequence: TGTGCCAGCAGCTTAAAGGACAGGGTTGAAACCGGGGAGCTGTTTTTT. Translation gives CASSLKDRVETGELFF.

Regarding this clonotype: The junction does not match germline at one end; this may be a read error. V gene TRBV6-1 combines with J gene TRBJ1-6; D is ambiguous. The CDR3 consists of 13 residues. Germline CDR1 is MNHNS and CDR2 is SASEGT. The CDR3 protein is CASSGTHNSPLRF. The CDR3 nucleotides read TGTGCCAGCAGTGGGACGCATAATTCGCCCCTCCGCTTT.

This clonotype was seen a few times. The chain combines TRBV6-1 with TRBJ1-1; D is ambiguous. The V end lost 5 bases, the J end lost 0 bases, and 10 bases lay between the germline ends. The CDR3 length is 14 residues. The germline V gene encodes CDR1 MNHNS and CDR2 SASEGT. The CDR3 spells CASSQRALNTEAFF. CDR3 in DNA: TGTGCCAGCAGTCAGCGGGCCCTGAACACTGAAGCTTTCTTT.